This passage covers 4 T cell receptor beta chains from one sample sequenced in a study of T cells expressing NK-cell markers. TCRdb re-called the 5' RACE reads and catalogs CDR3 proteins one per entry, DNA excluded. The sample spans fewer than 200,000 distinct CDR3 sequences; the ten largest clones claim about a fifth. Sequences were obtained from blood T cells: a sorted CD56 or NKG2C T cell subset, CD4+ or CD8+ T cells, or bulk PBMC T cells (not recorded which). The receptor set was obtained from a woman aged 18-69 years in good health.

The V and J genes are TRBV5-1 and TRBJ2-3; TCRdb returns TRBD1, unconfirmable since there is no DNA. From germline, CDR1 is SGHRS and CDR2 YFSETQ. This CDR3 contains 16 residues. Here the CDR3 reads CASSYSGAGNTDTQYF.

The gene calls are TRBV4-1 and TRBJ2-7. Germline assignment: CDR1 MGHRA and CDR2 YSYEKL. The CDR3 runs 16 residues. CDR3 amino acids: CASSQEGIGSIHEQYF.

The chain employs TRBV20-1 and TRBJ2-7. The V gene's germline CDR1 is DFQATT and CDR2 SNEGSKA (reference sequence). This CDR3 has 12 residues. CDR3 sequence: CSATKASYEQYF.

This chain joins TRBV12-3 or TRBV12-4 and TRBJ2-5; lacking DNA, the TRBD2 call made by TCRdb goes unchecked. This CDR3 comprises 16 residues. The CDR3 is CASSPDPTSGGVTQYF.